This TCR beta chain emerged from a study of T cells in tuberculosis. TCR-alpha and TCR-beta chains were sequenced unpaired. Sequenced by immunoSEQ multiplex PCR; TCRdb stores in-frame clones only, minus some. The sample shows 55,000 to 60,000 clones, nearly 90% of them seen only once. After thawing and overnight rest, PBMC were stained with GMM-loaded CD1B tetramer, viability dye and anti-CD3 for sorting. The CD1B tetramers carried C32 glucose monomycolate purified from Rhodococcus equi. CD14-expressing monocytes were removed from PBMC before cryopreservation and sorting. Germline-derived CDR1 and CDR2 are MDHEN and SYDVKM. The V segment lost 4 bases and the J segment 9 bases; nucleotides outside the gene matches: 8. CDR3 length equals 13 residues.

V and J are TRBV28 and TRBJ1-2, with TRBD1 matching 7 bases. The clonotype originates from an adult woman with latent tuberculosis. The sequenced sample consisted of CD1b-GMM tetramer-negative cells sorted from PBMCs. The CDR3 DNA follows: TGTGCCAGCAGTTCCTCAAACAGGGGTCGCTACACCTTC. Protein: CASSSSNRGRYTF.